This T cell receptor beta chain was obtained from a study of response to subunit inactivated influenza vaccine. Overall study findings and caveats: Only a handful of new T cells, the authors suggested, are recruited with each seasonal influenza vaccination.

This clonotype came up a few times. Its specificity is not known. MiXCR, run by TCRdb on the RT-PCR reads, gives a single entry per CDR3 protein. The data hold 650,000 to 800,000 distinct CDR3 sequences, with about 15% observed a single time. This clonotype was sampled from a man over 45 who received an inactivated influenza vaccine. This material consisted of PBMCs from blood, taken less than 15 days before vaccination.

The CDR3 reads CASMPGTLTDTQYF. The CDR3 DNA sequence: TGTGCCAGCATGCCGGGGACACTCACAGATACGCAGTATTTT. The V gene is TRBV12-3 or TRBV12-4, the J gene TRBJ2-3; weak D call: TRBD1 (6 bases). The CDR3 covers 14 residues. The ends were cut back, 7 bases at V and 2 bases at J, with 13 bases in the middle.